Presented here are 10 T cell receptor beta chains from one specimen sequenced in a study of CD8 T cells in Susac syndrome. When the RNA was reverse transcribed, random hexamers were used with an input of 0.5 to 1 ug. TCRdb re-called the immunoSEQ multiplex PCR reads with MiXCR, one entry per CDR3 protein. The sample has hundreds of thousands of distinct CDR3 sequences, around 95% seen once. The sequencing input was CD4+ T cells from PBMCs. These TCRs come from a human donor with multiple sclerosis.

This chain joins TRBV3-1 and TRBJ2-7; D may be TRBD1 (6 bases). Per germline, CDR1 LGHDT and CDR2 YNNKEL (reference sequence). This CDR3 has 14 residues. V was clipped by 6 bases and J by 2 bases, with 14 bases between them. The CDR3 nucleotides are TGTGCCAGCAGACACTCGGGACACACCTACGAGCAGTACTTC. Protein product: CASRHSGHTYEQYF.

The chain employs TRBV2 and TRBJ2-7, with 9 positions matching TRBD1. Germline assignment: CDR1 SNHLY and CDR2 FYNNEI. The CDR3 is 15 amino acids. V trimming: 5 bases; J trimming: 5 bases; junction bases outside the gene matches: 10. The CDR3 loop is CASSRYRGRLHEQYF. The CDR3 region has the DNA TGTGCCAGCAGTCGATACAGGGGGCGGCTCCACGAGCAGTACTTC.

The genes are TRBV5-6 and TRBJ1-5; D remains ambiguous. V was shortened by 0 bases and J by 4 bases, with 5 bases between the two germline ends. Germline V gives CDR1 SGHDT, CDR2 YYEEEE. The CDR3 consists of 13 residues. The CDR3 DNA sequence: TGTGCCAGCAGCTTGGATCCGAATCAGCCCCAGCATTTT. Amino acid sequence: CASSLDPNQPQHF.

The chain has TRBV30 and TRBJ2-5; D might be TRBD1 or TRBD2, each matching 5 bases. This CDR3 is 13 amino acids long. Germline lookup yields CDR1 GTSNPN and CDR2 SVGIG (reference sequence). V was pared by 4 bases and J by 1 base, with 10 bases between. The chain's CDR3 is CAWTERGQETQYF. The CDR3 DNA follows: TGTGCCTGGACGGAGAGGGGCCAAGAGACCCAGTACTTC.

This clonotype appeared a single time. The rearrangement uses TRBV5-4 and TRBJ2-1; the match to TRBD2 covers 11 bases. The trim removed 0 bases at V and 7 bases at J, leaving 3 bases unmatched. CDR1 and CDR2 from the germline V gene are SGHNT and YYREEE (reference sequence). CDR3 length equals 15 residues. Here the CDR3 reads CASSLGLAGSNEQFF. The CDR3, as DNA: TGTGCCAGCAGCTTGGGACTAGCGGGAAGTAATGAGCAGTTCTTC.

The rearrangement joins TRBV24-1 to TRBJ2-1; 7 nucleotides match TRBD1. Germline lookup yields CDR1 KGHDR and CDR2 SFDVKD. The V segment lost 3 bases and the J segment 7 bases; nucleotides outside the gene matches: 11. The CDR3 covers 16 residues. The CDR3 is CATSDGRQGVGNEQFF. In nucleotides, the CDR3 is TGTGCCACCAGTGATGGGAGACAGGGCGTCGGGAATGAGCAGTTCTTC.

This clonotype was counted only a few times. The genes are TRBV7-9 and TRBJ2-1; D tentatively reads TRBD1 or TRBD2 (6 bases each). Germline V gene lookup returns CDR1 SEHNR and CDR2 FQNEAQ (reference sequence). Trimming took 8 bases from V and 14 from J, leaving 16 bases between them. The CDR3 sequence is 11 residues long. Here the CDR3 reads CASSIGGSEFF. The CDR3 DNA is TGTGCCAGCTCGATAGGGGGGTCGGAGTTCTTC.

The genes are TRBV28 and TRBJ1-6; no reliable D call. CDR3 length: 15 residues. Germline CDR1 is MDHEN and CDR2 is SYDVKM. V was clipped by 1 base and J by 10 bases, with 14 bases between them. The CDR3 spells CASSLSTGLGSPLHF. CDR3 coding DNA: TGTGCCAGCAGTTTATCCACGGGCTTGGGGTCACCCCTCCACTTT. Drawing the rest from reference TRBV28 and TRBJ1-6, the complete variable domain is DVKVTQSSRYLVKRTGEKVFLECVQDMDHENMFWYRQDPGLGLRLIYFSYDVKMKEKGDIPEGYSVSREKKERFSLILESASTNQTSMYLCASSLSTGLGSPLHFGNGTRLTVT.

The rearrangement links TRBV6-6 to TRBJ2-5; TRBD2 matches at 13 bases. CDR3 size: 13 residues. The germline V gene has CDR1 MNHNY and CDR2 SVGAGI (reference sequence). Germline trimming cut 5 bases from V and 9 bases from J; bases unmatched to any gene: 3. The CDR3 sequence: CASSTGTSGAQYF. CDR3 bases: TGTGCCAGCAGTACCGGGACTAGCGGGGCCCAGTACTTC.

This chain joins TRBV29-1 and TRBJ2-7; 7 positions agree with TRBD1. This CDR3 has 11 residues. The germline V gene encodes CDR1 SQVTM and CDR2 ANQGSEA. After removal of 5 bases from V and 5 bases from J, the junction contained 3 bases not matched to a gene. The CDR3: CSVNDRDEQYF. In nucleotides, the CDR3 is TGCAGCGTTAACGACAGGGACGAGCAGTACTTC.